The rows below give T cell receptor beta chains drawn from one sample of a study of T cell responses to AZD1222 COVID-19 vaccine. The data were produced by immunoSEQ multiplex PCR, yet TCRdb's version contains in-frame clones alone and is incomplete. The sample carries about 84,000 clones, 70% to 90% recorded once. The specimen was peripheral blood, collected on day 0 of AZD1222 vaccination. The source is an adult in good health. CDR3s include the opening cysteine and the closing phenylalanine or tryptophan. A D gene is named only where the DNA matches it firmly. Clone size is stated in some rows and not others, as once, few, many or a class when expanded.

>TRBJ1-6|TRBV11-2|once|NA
TGTGCCAGCAGCTTAGATCCTGGGGTTTCACCCCTCCACTTT
CASSLDPGVSPLHF
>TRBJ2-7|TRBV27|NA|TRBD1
TGTGCCAGCAGTCCCACGGGGACAGCTTACGAGCAGTACTTC
CASSPTGTAYEQYF
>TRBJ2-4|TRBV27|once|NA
TGTGCCAGCAGTTCCGGTACTATTCAGTACTTC
CASSSGTIQYF
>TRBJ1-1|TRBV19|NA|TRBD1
TGTGCCAGTAGTTCGCACAGGGGGACTGAAGCTTTCTTT
CASSSHRGTEAFF
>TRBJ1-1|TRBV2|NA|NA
TGTGCCAGCATGACGGGAGGACCGAACACTGAAGCTTTCTTT
CASMTGGPNTEAFF
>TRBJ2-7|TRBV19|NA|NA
TGTGCCAGTAGTATTAGGGACGAGCAGTACTTC
CASSIRDEQYF
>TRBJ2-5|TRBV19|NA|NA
TGTGCCAGTAGTGCATCTTCAGGCGGGACCCAGTACTTC
CASSASSGGTQYF
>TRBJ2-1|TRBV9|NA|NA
TGTGCCAGCAGCGTAGGTGGAGCGAGCTCCTACAATGAGCAGTTCTTC
CASSVGGASSYNEQFF
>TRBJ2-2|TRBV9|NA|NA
TGTGCCAGCAGCGCCTTCAAGGGGGAATCCACCGGGGAGCTGTTTTTT
CASSAFKGESTGELFF
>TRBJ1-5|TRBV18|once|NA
TGTGCCAGCTCACCCCGGGGGACACAGGGTTTTGGCAATCAGCCCCAGCATTTT
CASSPRGTQGFGNQPQHF
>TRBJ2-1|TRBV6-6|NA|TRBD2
TGTGCCAGCGTCCCACTTAGGGCTAGCGGGATCAATGAGCAGTTCTTC
CASVPLRASGINEQFF
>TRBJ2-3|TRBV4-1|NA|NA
TGCGCCAGCAGCCAAGGGCAGGGGCCAAGTGATACAGATACGCAGTATTTT
CASSQGQGPSDTDTQYF
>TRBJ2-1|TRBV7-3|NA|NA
TGTGCCAGCAGCCTTAACAATGAGCAGTTCTTC
CASSLNNEQFF
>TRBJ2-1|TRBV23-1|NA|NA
TGCGCCAGCAGACTGAGGACAGTTATATGCAATGAGCAGTTCTTC
CASRLRTVICNEQFF
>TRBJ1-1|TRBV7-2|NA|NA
TGTGCCAGCAGCCCAGAGGGGAACACTGAAGCTTTCTTT
CASSPEGNTEAFF
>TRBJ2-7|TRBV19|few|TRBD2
TGTGCCAGTAGTATAGTACACCGGACTAGCGGGAAGGACGAGCAGTACTTC
CASSIVHRTSGKDEQYF
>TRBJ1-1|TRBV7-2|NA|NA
TGTGCCAGCAGCACACGAAGGGGCAGGGTCGGGACTGAAGCTTTCTTT
CASSTRRGRVGTEAFF
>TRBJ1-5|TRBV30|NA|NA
TGTGCCTGGAGTGTACCAATAGGGGCCAATCAGCCCCAGCATTTT
CAWSVPIGANQPQHF
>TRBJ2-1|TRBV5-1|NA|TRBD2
TGCGCCAGCAGCTTTTTAGCGGGAGGCAACAATGAGCAGTTCTTC
CASSFLAGGNNEQFF
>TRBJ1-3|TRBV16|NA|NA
TGTGCCAGCAGCCAAGGGACTTCGAACACCATATATTTT
CASSQGTSNTIYF
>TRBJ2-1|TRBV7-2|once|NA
TGTGCCAGCAGCTACGGGGGAAGGGCTTACAATGAGCAGTTCTTC
CASSYGGRAYNEQFF
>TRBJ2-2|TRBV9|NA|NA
TGTGCCAGCAGCGTACCAGAAGGCTCGGGCGGGGAGCTGTTTTTT
CASSVPEGSGGELFF
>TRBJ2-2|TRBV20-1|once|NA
TGCAGTGCTAGTCACAGGGCCACCGGGGAGCTGTTTTTT
CSASHRATGELFF
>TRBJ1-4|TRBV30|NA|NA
TGTGCCTGGGCCCACTGGGGTCTTGGCCTTGGACTGTTTTTT
CAWAHWGLGLGLFF
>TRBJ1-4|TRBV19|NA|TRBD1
TGTGCCAGTAGTTCGCGCCCTTACAGGGGAACTAATGAAAAACTGTTTTTT
CASSSRPYRGTNEKLFF
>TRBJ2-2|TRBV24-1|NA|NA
TGTGCTACGTCGGGCGGGTCGGGGGACACCGGGGAGCTGTTTTTT
CATSGGSGDTGELFF